What follows are 18 T cell receptor beta chains derived from one specimen sequenced in a study of beta chain features in type 1 diabetes. TCRB transcripts that were expressed got sequenced, as all of the isolated RNA had been reverse transcribed. The protocol was immunoSEQ multiplex PCR, while the TCRdb copy is restricted to in-frame clones and leaves out a portion. The table records 900,000 or so clones, 17% of them present only once. Sequencing was performed on naive CD4+ T cells from blood. The receptors shown here come from a woman younger than 35 in good health.

This clone was picked up a small number of times. CDR3 region: CASSPIRENFNYGYTF. The CDR3 coding sequence is TGTGCCAGCAGCCCCATCAGGGAGAACTTTAACTATGGCTACACCTTC. The chain carries TRBV7-9 and TRBJ1-2, with D perhaps TRBD1 (5 bases). V lost 5 bases and J 1 base, leaving 17 bases between the germline ends. Germline V gives CDR1 SEHNR, CDR2 FQNEAQ (reference sequence). The CDR3 extends over 16 amino acids.

This chain links TRBV7-9 with TRBJ2-3, with 11 bases that match TRBD1. This CDR3 region has 17 residues. The V gene's germline CDR1 is SEHNR and CDR2 FQNEAQ (reference sequence). The V segment lost 5 bases and the J segment 6 bases; nucleotides outside the gene matches: 13. The CDR3 DNA is TGTGCCAGCAGCCGTACCGGGACAGGGGGGATCAAGGATACGCAGTATTTT. Its translation: CASSRTGTGGIKDTQYF.

There are a few counts of this clone. The V call is TRBV7-9, the J call TRBJ1-3, with no clear D. This CDR3 spans 12 amino acids. V lost 5 bases and J 2 bases, leaving 4 bases between the germline ends. CDR1 is SEHNR and CDR2 is FQNEAQ in the germline V gene (reference sequence). The CDR3 spells CASSGAGNTIYF. The CDR3 DNA is TGTGCCAGCAGCGGAGCTGGAAACACCATATATTTT.

This clone was detected a few times. The CDR3 protein is CASSQDRTGLAGFYEQYF. DNA of the CDR3: TGCGCCAGCAGCCAAGATAGGACGGGACTAGCGGGATTCTACGAGCAGTACTTC. V is TRBV4-3 and J is TRBJ2-7, with TRBD2 matching 13 bases. Germline CDR1 LGHNA, CDR2 YSLEER. J lost 3 bases, V lost 0 bases, and 8 bases had no gene match. The CDR3 totals 18 residues.

V is TRBV5-4 and J is TRBJ2-5, with 7 bases lining up with TRBD1. Unmatched junction bases numbered 10, after V lost 4 bases and J lost 4 bases. The CDR3 runs 15 residues. The germline gives CDR1 SGHNT, CDR2 YYREEE (reference sequence). The CDR3 loop is CASSPTPTGRETQYF. For the CDR3, the DNA is TGTGCCAGCAGCCCTACACCGACAGGGAGAGAGACCCAGTACTTC.

This chain uses TRBV4-3 with TRBJ2-7; 9 nucleotides align to TRBD2. Germline V gives CDR1 LGHNA, CDR2 YSLEER. V gave up 0 bases and J gave up 2 bases; unmatched junction bases: 2. The CDR3 extends over 15 amino acids. Written as DNA, the CDR3 is TGCGCCAGCAGCCAAGAGAGCGGGGGGCCCTACGAGCAGTACTTC. Its translation: CASSQESGGPYEQYF.

This clone has just a few counts. The chain has TRBV2 and TRBJ1-1; D perhaps matches TRBD1 (5 bases). This CDR3 has 13 residues. CDR1 is SNHLY and CDR2 is FYNNEI in the germline V gene. The V end lost 4 bases, the J end lost 0 bases, and 6 bases lay between the germline ends. The CDR3 DNA reads as TGTGCCAGCAGTGGGGACTTGAACACTGAAGCTTTCTTT. Its protein is CASSGDLNTEAFF.

This clone was counted only a few times. The V and J genes are TRBV4-2 and TRBJ2-1; 11 nucleotides match TRBD2. The CDR3 is made up of 16 amino acids. Germline V CDR1 and CDR2: LGHNA, YNFKEQ. V shed 0 bases, J shed 7 bases, and the junction held 5 bases outside the gene matches. CDR3 coding DNA: TGTGCCAGCAGCCAAGATTTAGCGGGAGGGTGGAATGAGCAGTTCTTC. Amino acid sequence: CASSQDLAGGWNEQFF.

This chain joins TRBV2 and TRBJ2-7, with no clear D. The ends were cut back, 5 bases at V and 4 bases at J, with 9 bases in the middle. Looked up from germline, CDR1 is SNHLY and CDR2 is FYNNEI. This CDR3 has 12 residues. DNA of the CDR3: TGTGCCAGCAGTTTTGACATATACGAGCAGTACTTC. Encoded protein: CASSFDIYEQYF.

V gene TRBV6-5 combines with J gene TRBJ2-7; no firm D call. The ends were cut back, 0 bases at V and 5 bases at J, with 11 bases in the middle. The CDR3 runs 14 residues. Germline CDR1 is MNHEY and CDR2 is SVGAGI. CDR3 amino acids: CASSYSGIWDEQYF. The CDR3 DNA follows: TGTGCCAGCAGTTACTCGGGTATATGGGACGAGCAGTACTTC.

V and J are TRBV10-3 and TRBJ2-3, with D perhaps matching TRBD2 (5 bases). The CDR3 has 17 amino acids. The germline gives CDR1 ENHRY, CDR2 SYGVKD. V dropped 10 bases and J dropped 2 bases, with 25 bases sitting between them. CDR3 DNA sequence: TGTGCCACCTCTTATCCGTCAGTAGCGCGAAACACAGATACGCAGTATTTT. Its translation is CATSYPSVARNTDTQYF.

This clone occurred a few times. The V gene is TRBV6-5, the J gene TRBJ1-1; D call uncertain. V shed 6 bases and J shed 1 base, with 12 bases lying between them. Looked up from germline, CDR1 is MNHEY and CDR2 is SVGAGI. CDR3 length: 14 amino acids. CDR3 sequence: CASSSRRGNTEAFF. The CDR3 DNA follows: TGTGCCAGCAGCAGCCGACGTGGGAACACTGAAGCTTTCTTT.

This clone was detected a few times. The chain is built from TRBV11-1 and TRBJ1-2; D perhaps matches TRBD1 (6 bases). V was shortened by 5 bases and J by 4 bases, with 14 bases between the two germline ends. CDR3 length: 14 amino acids. From germline, CDR1 is SGHAT and CDR2 FQDESV (reference sequence). CDR3 sequence: CASSRKDSLYGYTF. DNA of the CDR3: TGTGCCAGCAGCCGAAAGGACAGCCTCTATGGCTACACCTTC.

This chain connects TRBV7-9 to TRBJ2-3; D not resolved. Germline V gene lookup returns CDR1 SEHNR and CDR2 FQNEAQ (reference sequence). This CDR3 spans 12 amino acids. V lost 5 bases, J lost 0 bases, and 3 bases lay in between. The CDR3 loop is CASSISTDTQYF. CDR3 nucleotide sequence: TGTGCCAGCAGCATTAGCACAGATACGCAGTATTTT. Using reference TRBV7-9 and TRBJ2-3 for the parts outside the CDR3, the full variable domain is DTGVSQNPRHKITKRGQNVTFRCDPISEHNRLYWYRQTLGQGPEFLTYFQNEAQLEKSRLLSDRFSAERPKGSFSTLEIQRTEQGDSAMYLCASSISTDTQYFGPGTRLTVL.

This chain links TRBV9 with TRBJ2-3; D is unclear. CDR1 and CDR2 (germline): SGDLS, YYNGEE. V lost 3 bases, J lost 2 bases, and 7 bases lay in between. This CDR3 is built from 13 residues. The CDR3 region is CASSAIFTDTQYF. The CDR3 nucleotides are TGTGCCAGCAGCGCGATATTCACAGATACGCAGTATTTT.

The chain has TRBV5-1 and TRBJ1-4; D is uncertain. The ends were cut back, 1 base at V and 0 bases at J, with 7 bases in the middle. In germline, CDR1 is SGHRS, CDR2 YFSETQ. CDR3 length equals 15 residues. The CDR3 sequence: CASSLRPSTNEKLFF. CDR3 DNA sequence: TGCGCCAGCAGCTTGAGACCGTCAACTAATGAAAAACTGTTTTTT.

The rearrangement links TRBV7-2 to TRBJ2-5; 7 nucleotides match TRBD1. J lost 7 bases, V lost 3 bases, and 5 bases had no gene match. This CDR3 contains 13 residues. Germline V CDR1 and CDR2: SGHTA, FQGNSA. The CDR3, as DNA: TGTGCCAGCAGCTTCGGACAGGCCAGGACCCAGTACTTC. Translated, it gives CASSFGQARTQYF.

This chain uses TRBV4-3 with TRBJ2-3, with D tentatively TRBD1 (6 bases). The V end lost 5 bases, the J end lost 5 bases, and 11 bases lay between the germline ends. The germline CDR1 and CDR2 sequences are LGHNA and YSLEER. This CDR3 has 13 amino acids. This chain's CDR3 is CASSNRDVDTQYF. The CDR3 nucleotides are TGCGCCAGCAGCAACAGGGACGTAGATACGCAGTATTTT.